Sequencing of this T cell receptor beta chain was carried out in a study of cytomegalovirus exposure and HLA in healthy donors. The CDR3 has 14 amino acids. V was cut by 0 bases and J by 5 bases, with 11 bases left in between. The germline gives CDR1 LNHDA, CDR2 SQIVND (reference sequence). Using immunoSEQ multiplex PCR, the repertoire was profiled, and TCRdb retains in-frame clones only, with some absent. The table has some 160,000 clones, just over 90% seen once; the top ten hold 0.69%. The sequence came from a young man in good health and CMV-seronegative. Material for sequencing was PBMCs. The rearrangement joins TRBV19 to TRBJ2-7; D possibly corresponds to TRBD1 (6 bases). For the CDR3, the DNA is TGTGCCAGTAGTATAGACGGCAGGGGTAACGAGCAGTACTTC. Protein: CASSIDGRGNEQYF.